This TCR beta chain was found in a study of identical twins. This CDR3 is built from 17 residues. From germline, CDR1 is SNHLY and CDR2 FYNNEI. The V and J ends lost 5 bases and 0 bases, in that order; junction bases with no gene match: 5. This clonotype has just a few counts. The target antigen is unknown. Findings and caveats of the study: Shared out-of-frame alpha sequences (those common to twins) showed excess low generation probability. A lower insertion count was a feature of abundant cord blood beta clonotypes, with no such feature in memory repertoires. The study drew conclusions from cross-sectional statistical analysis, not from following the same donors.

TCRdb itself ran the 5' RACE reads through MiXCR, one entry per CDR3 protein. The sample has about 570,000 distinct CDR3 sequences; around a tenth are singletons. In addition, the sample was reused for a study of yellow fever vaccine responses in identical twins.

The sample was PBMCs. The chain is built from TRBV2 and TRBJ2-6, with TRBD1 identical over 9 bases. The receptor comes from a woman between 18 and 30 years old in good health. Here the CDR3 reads CASSKWTGDSGANVLTF. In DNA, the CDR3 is TGTGCCAGCAGTAAATGGACAGGGGACTCTGGGGCCAACGTCCTGACTTTC.